One and the same sample provided the 32 T cell receptor beta chains below, sequenced in a study of blood T cell repertoires in COVID-19. TCRdb's copy holds only in-frame clones and misses some; the assay was immunoSEQ multiplex PCR. The table lists 220,000 or so clones, about 86% of them singletons. The sample taken for sequencing was peripheral blood. These receptors came from a woman aged 45-65 years with COVID-19, enrolled during active disease.

The CDR3 DNA follows: TGTGCCAGCAGTTCCCCGGGACACCGCTACGAGCAGTACTTC. It specifies CASSSPGHRYEQYF. V is TRBV7-9 and J is TRBJ2-7; TRBD1 might be the D (6 bases). The V gene lost 6 bases and the J gene lost 3 bases, with 15 bases spanning the gap. CDR3 size: 14 residues. CDR1 is SEHNR and CDR2 is FQNEAQ in the germline V gene (reference sequence). Based on the CDR3 plus reference TRBV7-9 and TRBJ2-7, the full variable domain is DTGVSQNPRHKITKRGQNVTFRCDPISEHNRLYWYRQTLGQGPEFLTYFQNEAQLEKSRLLSDRFSAERPKGSFSTLEIQRTEQGDSAMYLCASSSPGHRYEQYFGPGTRLTVT.

The chain links TRBV3-1 (or the pseudogene TRBV3-2) to TRBJ2-5; 11 bases line up with TRBD2. J was trimmed by 0 bases and V by 4 bases; bases with no gene match: 10. The CDR3 spans 18 residues. Germline-derived CDR1 and CDR2 are LGHDT and YNNKEL (reference sequence). CDR3: CASSPQTLAGGYQETQYF. In nucleotides, the CDR3 is TGTGCCAGCAGCCCTCAAACCCTAGCGGGGGGATACCAAGAGACCCAGTACTTC.

The chain combines TRBV14 with TRBJ1-1; 7 nucleotides align to TRBD1. Per germline, CDR1 SGHDN and CDR2 FVKESK. This CDR3 has 15 residues. The J segment lost 3 bases and the V segment lost 0 bases, leaving 4 bases of the junction unmatched. CDR3 protein: CASSQEQGTYTEAFF. DNA of the CDR3: TGTGCCAGCAGCCAAGAACAGGGGACTTACACTGAAGCTTTCTTT.

V usage is TRBV13 and J usage is TRBJ2-3, with TRBD1 matching 7 bases. Germline V gene sequence: CDR1 PRHDT, CDR2 FYEKMQ (reference sequence). The CDR3 is 17 amino acids. The V gene end was trimmed by 4 bases and the J gene end by 3 bases; junction bases not matched to a gene: 13. In nucleotides, the CDR3 is TGTGCCAGCAGCTCGGACCAACAGGGGCCCTATACAGATACGCAGTATTTT. This encodes CASSSDQQGPYTDTQYF.

The sample holds one count of this clone. This chain links TRBV11-2 with TRBJ2-7; 9 nucleotides agree with TRBD1. J lost 4 bases, V lost 7 bases, and 14 bases had no gene match. There are 16 residues in the CDR3. CDR1 is SGHAT, CDR2 FQNNGV, per germline. CDR3 region: CASTLGGRDRAYEQYF. The CDR3 DNA sequence: TGTGCCAGCACCTTGGGGGGTCGGGACAGGGCTTACGAGCAGTACTTC.

The gene calls are TRBV9 and TRBJ2-7; tentatively, D is TRBD1 (7 bases). The CDR3 runs 15 residues. Germline V lookup: CDR1 SGDLS, CDR2 YYNGEE. V was shortened by 0 bases and J by 4 bases, with 14 bases between the two germline ends. For the CDR3, the DNA is TGTGCCAGCAGCGTAGAGGGGGGCAGGGGGTACGAGCAGTACTTC. Translating it yields CASSVEGGRGYEQYF.

The chain combines TRBV27 with TRBJ2-2, with D possibly matching TRBD1 (5 bases). Germline V gives CDR1 MNHEY, CDR2 SMNVEV (reference sequence). The CDR3 is made up of 13 amino acids. CDR3 nucleotide sequence: TGTGCTGTCAGGGATTTGAACACCGGGGAGCTGTTTTTT. Translating it yields CAVRDLNTGELFF.

The chain joins TRBV28 to TRBJ2-7; tentative D call: TRBD1 (5 bases). The length of the CDR3 is 14 residues. V lost 5 bases to trimming and J lost 2 bases, with 13 bases between them. CDR1 is MDHEN, CDR2 SYDVKM, per germline. This CDR3 is CASSRDSLPYEQYV. The CDR3 DNA reads TGTGCCAGCAGTAGAGACAGCCTTCCCTACGAGCAGTACGTC.

This chain connects TRBV7-9 to TRBJ2-1; D may be TRBD1 (6 bases). The V end was cut by 5 bases, the J end by 11 bases, with 13 bases between. Germline CDR1 reads SEHNR; CDR2 reads FQNEAQ (reference sequence). This CDR3 comprises 12 residues. CDR3 sequence reads: CASSPGHPKQFF. The CDR3 coding sequence is TGTGCCAGCAGCCCGGGACACCCAAAGCAGTTCTTC.

This sequence joins TRBV19 and TRBJ2-6; D is unresolved. Trimming took 3 bases from V and 0 from J, leaving 6 bases between them. Germline V lookup: CDR1 LNHDA, CDR2 SQIVND (reference sequence). This CDR3 has 15 amino acids. CDR3 nucleotides: TGTGCCAGTAGTATTAGGAGCTCTGGGGCCAACGTCCTGACTTTC. Amino acids: CASSIRSSGANVLTF.

This chain connects TRBV7-2 to TRBJ1-3; a weak D match, TRBD1 (5 bases). This CDR3 is built from 15 residues. V gave up 5 bases and J gave up 3 bases, with 14 bases separating them. The germline gives CDR1 SGHTA, CDR2 FQGNSA. The chain's CDR3 is CASSLLGGVGNTIYF. CDR3 coding DNA: TGTGCCAGCAGCCTCCTCGGGGGGGTTGGAAACACCATATATTTT.

The CDR3 sequence: CATSRGTTGESYGYTF. The DNA for the CDR3 is TGTGCCACCAGCAGGGGTACGACAGGGGAATCATATGGCTACACCTTC. V and J are TRBV15 and TRBJ1-2, with TRBD1 matching over 8 bases. The length of the CDR3 is 16 residues. Germline CDR1 and CDR2: LNHNV and YYDKDF (reference sequence). V dropped 3 bases and J dropped 5; count of bases not matched to a gene: 11.

The chain recombines TRBV7-8 with TRBJ2-2; D gene ambiguous. Trimming left V 5 bases short and J 0 bases short, with 10 bases between. This CDR3 is 15 amino acids long. Germline V lookup: CDR1 SGHVS, CDR2 FQNEAQ. In nucleotides, the CDR3 is TGTGCCAGCAGCCACGGGTTTCCGAACACCGGGGAGCTGTTTTTT. Its translation: CASSHGFPNTGELFF. The entire variable domain, with the rest obtained from reference TRBV7-8 and TRBJ2-2, is as follows: GAGVSQSPRYKVAKRGQDVALRCDPISGHVSLFWYQQALGQGPEFLTYFQNEAQLDKSGLPSDRFFAERPEGSVSTLKIQRTQQEDSAVYLCASSHGFPNTGELFFGEGSRLTVL.

The rearrangement joins TRBV6-1 to TRBJ2-1; 11 positions match TRBD2. From germline, CDR1 is MNHNS and CDR2 SASEGT. The CDR3 is 15 amino acids. Germline trimming cut 0 bases from V and 6 bases from J; bases unmatched to any gene: 1. CDR3 sequence reads: CASSEAGLAGNEQFF. The CDR3 coding sequence is TGTGCCAGCAGTGAAGCTGGACTAGCGGGCAATGAGCAGTTCTTC.

This clone occurred a few times. This chain joins TRBV19 and TRBJ1-6; no definite D call. V shed 3 bases and J shed 7 bases, with 16 bases lying between them. CDR1 is LNHDA, CDR2 SQIVND, per germline (reference sequence). The CDR3 has 16 amino acids. The chain's CDR3 is CASSMRYRELNSPLHF. The CDR3 region has the DNA TGTGCCAGTAGTATGAGATATAGAGAATTAAATTCACCCCTCCACTTT. The full variable domain, rest sourced from reference TRBV19 and TRBJ1-6, is DGGITQSPKYLFRKEGQNVTLSCEQNLNHDAMYWYRQDPGQGLRLIYYSQIVNDFQKGDIAEGYSVSREKKESFPLTVTSAQKNPTAFYLCASSMRYRELNSPLHFGNGTRLTVT.

V and J are TRBV3-1 (or the pseudogene TRBV3-2) and TRBJ1-1; 7 bases agree with TRBD1. Germline loops: CDR1 LGHDT, CDR2 YNNKEL (reference sequence). The CDR3 length is 14 residues. J gave up 3 bases and V 5 bases, and 6 bases lay outside the gene matches. CDR3 residues: CASSVDRVHTEAFF. The CDR3 DNA reads TGTGCCAGCAGCGTAGACAGGGTGCACACTGAAGCTTTCTTT.

The V and J genes are TRBV7-9 and TRBJ1-2, with 7 positions matching TRBD1. This CDR3 comprises 16 residues. The trim removed 4 bases at V and 7 bases at J, leaving 15 bases unmatched. Germline CDR1 is SEHNR and CDR2 is FQNEAQ (reference sequence). CDR3 sequence (DNA): TGTGCCAGCAGCTCCTTGGAGGAGAGGGGGCGCAGTGGCTACACCTTC. The encoded protein is CASSSLEERGRSGYTF.

This clone was seen a single time. V gene TRBV19 combines with J gene TRBJ2-1; TRBD2 agrees at 10 bases. This CDR3 has 14 residues. Germline V lookup: CDR1 LNHDA, CDR2 SQIVND (reference sequence). The V and J ends lost 8 bases and 6 bases, in that order; junction bases with no gene match: 7. CDR3 sequence (DNA): TGTGCCAGTGGAGAAAGCGGGGGGGCCAATGAGCAGTTCTTC. Its protein product is CASGESGGANEQFF.

The chain carries TRBV3-1 (or the pseudogene TRBV3-2) and TRBJ2-3, with 12 bases matching TRBD2. J lost 6 bases, V lost 5 bases, and 9 bases had no gene match. This CDR3 is 16 amino acids long. The germline V gene encodes CDR1 LGHDT and CDR2 YNNKEL (reference sequence). Written as DNA, the CDR3 is TGTGCCAGCAGCTCTAGCGGGGGGGCCCGGATTGATACGCAGTATTTT. Its protein is CASSSSGGARIDTQYF.

CDR3 nucleotides: TGTGCCAGCAGTCCCCCGGGGTACGAAAATCAGCCCCAGCATTTT. Translated, it gives CASSPPGYENQPQHF. This chain uses TRBV28 with TRBJ1-5; no clear D. CDR1 is MDHEN, CDR2 SYDVKM, per germline. The CDR3 totals 15 residues. Trimming stripped 5 bases from V and 4 bases from J, with 15 bases between. The full variable domain, rest sourced from reference TRBV28 and TRBJ1-5, is DVKVTQSSRYLVKRTGEKVFLECVQDMDHENMFWYRQDPGLGLRLIYFSYDVKMKEKGDIPEGYSVSREKKERFSLILESASTNQTSMYLCASSPPGYENQPQHFGDGTRLSIL.

In DNA, the CDR3 is TGTGCCAGTAGTATAAGAGACGGGACATCTCCCCAAGAGACCCAGTACTTC. Encoded protein: CASSIRDGTSPQETQYF. The chain uses TRBV19 and TRBJ2-5, with D tentatively TRBD1 (6 bases). Germline lookup yields CDR1 LNHDA and CDR2 SQIVND (reference sequence). CDR3 length: 17 residues. Trimming removed 2 bases from V and 1 base from J, with 17 bases in between.

J is TRBJ2-7 and V is TRBV25-1; weak D call: TRBD2 (6 bases). CDR3 length: 14 residues. V was shortened by 7 bases and J by 6 bases, with 19 bases between the two germline ends. CDR1 and CDR2 from the germline V gene are MGHDK and SYGVNS. The CDR3 sequence is CASTTTGVRCEQYV. DNA of the CDR3: TGTGCCAGCACCACGACGGGGGTTCGGTGCGAGCAGTACGTC.

The CDR3 nucleotides read TGTGCCAGTAGTATGGACAGTCTAGCTAACTATGGCTACACCTTC. Translated: CASSMDSLANYGYTF. The V and J genes are TRBV19 and TRBJ1-2; D may be TRBD1 (6 bases). This CDR3 is 15 amino acids long. CDR1 LNHDA and CDR2 SQIVND come from the germline V gene (reference sequence). Trimming shortened V by 3 bases and J by 0 bases, and 11 bases separated the two germline ends. Supplemented by reference TRBV19 and TRBJ1-2, the full variable domain reads DGGITQSPKYLFRKEGQNVTLSCEQNLNHDAMYWYRQDPGQGLRLIYYSQIVNDFQKGDIAEGYSVSREKKESFPLTVTSAQKNPTAFYLCASSMDSLANYGYTFGSGTRLTVV.

The chain combines TRBV11-1 with TRBJ1-1; a weak D match, TRBD1 (5 bases). This CDR3 is 14 amino acids long. Deletions cut 5 bases from V and 5 bases from J, with 15 bases between. In germline, CDR1 is SGHAT, CDR2 FQDESV (reference sequence). The CDR3 loop reads CASSELSRGTEAFF. The CDR3 DNA is TGTGCCAGCAGCGAATTGAGTAGGGGTACTGAAGCTTTCTTT. Together with reference TRBV11-1 and TRBJ1-1, the CDR3 gives the full variable domain: EAEVAQSPRYKITEKSQAVAFWCDPISGHATLYWYRQILGQGPELLVQFQDESVVDDSQLPKDRFSAERLKGVDSTLKIQPAELGDSAMYLCASSELSRGTEAFFGQGTRLTVV.

This chain connects TRBV10-2 to TRBJ2-6; D is unresolved. The V end was cut by 5 bases, the J end by 4 bases, with 6 bases between. Germline V gene lookup returns CDR1 WSHSY and CDR2 SAAADI. This CDR3 has 13 amino acids. In nucleotides, the CDR3 is TGCGCCAGCAGTTTAGCAGGGGCCAACGTCCTGACTTTC. Protein sequence: CASSLAGANVLTF.

This clone was seen just once. The J gene is TRBJ2-1, the V gene TRBV5-4, with TRBD2 identical over 8 bases. Germline V lookup: CDR1 SGHNT, CDR2 YYREEE (reference sequence). The V gene end was trimmed by 4 bases and the J gene end by 5 bases; junction bases not matched to a gene: 5. The CDR3 totals 14 residues. Here the CDR3 DNA reads TGTGCCAGCAGCATCACGGGGGGGGACAATGAGCAGTTCTTC. It yields the protein CASSITGGDNEQFF.

Comments on this clone: The sample carries other DNA sequences with the same CDR3. In nucleotides, the CDR3 is TGCGCCAGCAGCCAAGATGGGCAAAACACTGAAGCTTTCTTT. Its translation is CASSQDGQNTEAFF. The rearrangement links TRBV4-3 to TRBJ1-1; D call uncertain. Trimming left V 0 bases short and J 2 bases short, with 7 bases between. The V gene's germline CDR1 is LGHNA and CDR2 YSLEER. This CDR3 has 14 amino acids.

This clone was seen only a few times. The CDR3 protein is CATWTGDNEKLFF. The CDR3, as DNA: TGTGCCACTTGGACAGGGGATAATGAAAAACTGTTTTTT. The chain has TRBV6-5 and TRBJ1-4, with 9 nucleotides matching TRBD1. This CDR3 has 13 residues. The germline V gene has CDR1 MNHEY and CDR2 SVGAGI. The trim removed 10 bases at V and 4 bases at J, leaving 4 bases unmatched.

The genes are TRBV19 and TRBJ1-5, with D possibly TRBD1 on 6 matching bases. With 3 bases removed from V and 2 bases from J, the gap between germline ends came to 11 bases. CDR1 LNHDA and CDR2 SQIVND come from the germline V gene (reference sequence). The length of the CDR3 is 15 residues. CDR3 amino acids: CASSISGHRNQPQHF. The CDR3, as DNA: TGTGCCAGTAGTATCTCGGGACATCGCAATCAGCCCCAGCATTTT.

The V gene is TRBV30, the J gene TRBJ2-7; 9 bases match TRBD1. Looked up from germline, CDR1 is GTSNPN and CDR2 is SVGIG (reference sequence). CDR3 length: 15 residues. V lost 0 bases to trimming and J lost 2 bases; unmatched junction nucleotides: 5. The CDR3 DNA sequence: TGTGCCTGGAGTGTCGGACAGGGGCGAACCTACGAGCAGTACTTC. This codes for CAWSVGQGRTYEQYF.

The chain employs TRBV27 and TRBJ2-7, with D tentatively TRBD2 (5 bases). The germline V and J ends were trimmed by 2 bases and 3 bases, with 8 bases remaining between them. Germline CDR1 MNHEY, CDR2 SMNVEV (reference sequence). The CDR3 spans 13 residues. The CDR3 region is CASSLGSGYEQYF. The CDR3 nucleotides read TGTGCCAGCAGTTTAGGAAGCGGCTACGAGCAGTACTTC.

The CDR3 DNA follows: TGTGCCAGCAGCTTAGGGAGTTCGGGGACAGGGTCCTACGAGCAGTACGTC. It translates to CASSLGSSGTGSYEQYV. V gene TRBV11-2 combines with J gene TRBJ2-7, with 9 bases aligning to TRBD1. J was trimmed by 1 base and V by 1 base; bases with no gene match: 8. In germline, CDR1 is SGHAT, CDR2 FQNNGV. CDR3 length equals 17 residues.